This T cell receptor beta chain was sequenced during a study of shared clonotypes between healthy human individuals. Study context: Donors, aged 18 to 49, were a couple of women and three men. Findings and caveats of the study: A generally larger estimated richness was seen in naive subsets than in memory subsets. There were few donors, and this limited the genetic and exposure-history diversity represented.

CDR3 length: 15 amino acids. Germline assignment: CDR1 LGHNA and CDR2 YSLEER. V gave up 0 bases and J gave up 4 bases, with 12 bases separating them. Note on this clone: The target antigen is unknown.

At a deep level, the assay was run. The protocol was immunoSEQ multiplex PCR, while the TCRdb copy is restricted to in-frame clones and leaves out a portion. The sample records some 2.4 million clones, under 95% being singletons. This TCR derives from a man between 18 and 29 years old in good health. Some clones in this sample may be carry-over from other donors' samples. J is TRBJ2-5 and V is TRBV4-3; D might be TRBD1 (6 bases). The sequenced sample consisted of naive CD4+ T cells from PBMCs. The subset here: CD45RA+ positively selected. CDR3 coding DNA: TGCGCCAGCAGCCAAGAGAAAGGGGGAAGAGAGACCCAGTACTTC. As protein: CASSQEKGGRETQYF.